This T cell receptor beta chain was identified during a study of T cells expressing NK-cell markers. The germline V gene has CDR1 LNHNV and CDR2 YYDKDF (reference sequence). CDR3 size: 15 residues. TCRdb re-called the 5' RACE reads and shows each CDR3 protein once, DNA omitted. This table holds about 260,000 distinct CDR3 sequences. Source material: blood T cells: a sorted CD56 or NKG2C T cell subset, CD4+ or CD8+ T cells, or bulk PBMC T cells (not recorded which). This sequence joins TRBV15 and TRBJ2-4; there is no DNA to check the TCRdb D call of TRBD2. The sequence was obtained from a young man in good health. The chain's CDR3 is CATSRDRTSGNIQYF.